This T cell receptor (beta chain) was sequenced for a study of shared clonotypes between healthy human individuals. The data were produced by immunoSEQ multiplex PCR, yet TCRdb's version contains in-frame clones alone and is incomplete. The sample shows under 850,000 clones, 85% to 95% of them seen only once. The V and J ends lost 5 bases and 6 bases, in that order; junction bases with no gene match: 18. The length of the CDR3 is 18 residues. CDR1 SGHNT and CDR2 YENEEA come from the germline V gene. The naive CD8 population came from CD45RO-negative cells selected for CCR7, without terminally differentiated effector memory CD45RA+ cells.

What was sequenced was naive CD8+ T cells sorted from blood. The receptor was isolated from a man aged 25 to 40 in good health. The rearrangement links TRBV11-3 to TRBJ2-1, with 8 positions matching TRBD2. Here the CDR3 reads CASSPTTGAGAGANEQFF. The CDR3 DNA reads as TGTGCCAGCAGCCCGACGACAGGAGCGGGAGCGGGGGCCAATGAGCAGTTCTTC.